This entry concerns a single TCR beta chain. The record originates from a study of control samples from healthy donors and cancer patients. Trimming removed 0 bases from V and 0 bases from J, with 12 bases in between. The CDR3 has 17 amino acids. Germline V CDR1 and CDR2: SGHVS, FNYEAQ. The protocol was immunoSEQ multiplex PCR, while the TCRdb copy is restricted to in-frame clones and leaves out a portion. The data hold some 140,000 clones, with approximately 94% observed a single time. The TCR was taken from a man aged 40-55 years in good health. The sequenced sample consisted of blood. This chain joins TRBV7-6 and TRBJ1-3, with unresolved D. The CDR3, as DNA: TGTGCCAGCAGCTTAGCTTTGCGGGGATACTCTGGAAACACCATATATTTT. This sequence encodes CASSLALRGYSGNTIYF.